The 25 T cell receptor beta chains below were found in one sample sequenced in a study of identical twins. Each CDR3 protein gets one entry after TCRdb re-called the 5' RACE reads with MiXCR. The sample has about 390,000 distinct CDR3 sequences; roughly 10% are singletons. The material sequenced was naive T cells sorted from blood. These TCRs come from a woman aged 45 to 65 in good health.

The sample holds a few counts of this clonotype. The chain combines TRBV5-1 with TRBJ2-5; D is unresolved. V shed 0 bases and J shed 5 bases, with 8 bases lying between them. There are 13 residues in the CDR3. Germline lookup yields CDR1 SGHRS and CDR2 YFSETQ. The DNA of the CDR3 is TGCGCCAGCAGCTTGGCCCCTCCGGAGACCCAGTACTTC. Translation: CASSLAPPETQYF.

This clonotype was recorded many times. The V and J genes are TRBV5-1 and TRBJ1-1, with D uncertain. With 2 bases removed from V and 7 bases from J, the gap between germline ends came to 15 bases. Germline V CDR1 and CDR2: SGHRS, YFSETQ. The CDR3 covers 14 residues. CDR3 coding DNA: TGCGCCAGCAGCTTTGGCCCCTCGGCGAGTGAAGCTTTCTTT. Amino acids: CASSFGPSASEAFF.

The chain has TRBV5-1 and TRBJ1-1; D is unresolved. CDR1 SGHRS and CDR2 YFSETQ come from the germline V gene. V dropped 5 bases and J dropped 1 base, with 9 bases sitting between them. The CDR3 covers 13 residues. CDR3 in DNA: TGCGCCAGCAGAATGACGGGGAACACTGAAGCTTTCTTT. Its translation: CASRMTGNTEAFF. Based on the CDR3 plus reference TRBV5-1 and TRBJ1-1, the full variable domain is KAGVTQTPRYLIKTRGQQVTLSCSPISGHRSVSWYQQTPGQGLQFLFEYFSETQRNKGNFPGRFSGRQFSNSRSEMNVSTLELGDSALYLCASRMTGNTEAFFGQGTRLTVV.

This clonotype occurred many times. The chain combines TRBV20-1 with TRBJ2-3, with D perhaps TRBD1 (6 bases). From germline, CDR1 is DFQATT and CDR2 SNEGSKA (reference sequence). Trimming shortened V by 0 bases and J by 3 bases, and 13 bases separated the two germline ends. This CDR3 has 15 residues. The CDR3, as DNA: TGCAGTGCTAGAGATACAGGGATCCGGACAGATACGCAGTATTTT. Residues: CSARDTGIRTDTQYF.

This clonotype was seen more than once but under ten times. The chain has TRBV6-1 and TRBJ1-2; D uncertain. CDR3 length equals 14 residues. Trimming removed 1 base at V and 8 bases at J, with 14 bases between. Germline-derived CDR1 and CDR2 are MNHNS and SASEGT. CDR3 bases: TGTGCCAGCAGTGAAGTGGTAGAGAGTACGGGCTACACCTTC. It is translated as CASSEVVESTGYTF.

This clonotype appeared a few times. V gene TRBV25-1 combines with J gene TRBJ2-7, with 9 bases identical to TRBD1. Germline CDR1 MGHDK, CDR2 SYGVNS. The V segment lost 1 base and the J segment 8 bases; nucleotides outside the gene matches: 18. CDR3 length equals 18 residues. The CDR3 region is CASSEFGGQGPGGSKQYF. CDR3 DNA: TGTGCCAGCAGTGAATTCGGTGGACAGGGGCCGGGCGGGAGTAAGCAGTACTTC.

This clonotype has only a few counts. The CDR3 protein is CASSVDRPEAFF. The CDR3 coding sequence is TGTGCCAGCAGTGTAGACAGGCCTGAAGCTTTCTTT. The rearrangement uses TRBV12-3 or TRBV12-4 and TRBJ1-1; a possible D gene is TRBD1 (6 bases). Trimming took off 5 bases at V and 6 bases at J, with 10 bases between the two ends. This CDR3 spans 12 amino acids.

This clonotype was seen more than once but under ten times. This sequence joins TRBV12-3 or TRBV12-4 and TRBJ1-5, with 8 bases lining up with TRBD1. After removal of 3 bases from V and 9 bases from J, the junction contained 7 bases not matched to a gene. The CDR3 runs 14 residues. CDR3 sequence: CASSFITGGRPQHF. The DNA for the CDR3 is TGTGCCAGCAGTTTCATAACAGGGGGGCGGCCCCAGCATTTT.

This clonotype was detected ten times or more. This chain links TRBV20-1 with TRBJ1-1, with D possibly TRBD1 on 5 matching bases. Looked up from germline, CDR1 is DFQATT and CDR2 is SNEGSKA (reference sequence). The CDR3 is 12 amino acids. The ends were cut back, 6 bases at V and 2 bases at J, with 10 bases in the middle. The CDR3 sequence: CSARTPNTEAFF. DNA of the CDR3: TGCAGTGCCAGGACACCCAACACTGAAGCTTTCTTT.

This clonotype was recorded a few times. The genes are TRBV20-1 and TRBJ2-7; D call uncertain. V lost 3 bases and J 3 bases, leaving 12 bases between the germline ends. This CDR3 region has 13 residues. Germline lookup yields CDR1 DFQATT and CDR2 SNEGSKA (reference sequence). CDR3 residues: CSARFPTNYEQYF. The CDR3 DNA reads TGCAGTGCTAGGTTCCCAACTAACTACGAGCAGTACTTC.

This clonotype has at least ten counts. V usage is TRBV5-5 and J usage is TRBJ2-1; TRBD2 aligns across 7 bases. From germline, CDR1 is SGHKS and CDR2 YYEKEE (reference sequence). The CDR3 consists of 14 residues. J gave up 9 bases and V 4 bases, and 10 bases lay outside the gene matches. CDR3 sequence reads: CASSLGRERSEQFF. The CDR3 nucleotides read TGTGCCAGCAGCCTGGGGCGGGAGAGGAGTGAGCAGTTCTTC.

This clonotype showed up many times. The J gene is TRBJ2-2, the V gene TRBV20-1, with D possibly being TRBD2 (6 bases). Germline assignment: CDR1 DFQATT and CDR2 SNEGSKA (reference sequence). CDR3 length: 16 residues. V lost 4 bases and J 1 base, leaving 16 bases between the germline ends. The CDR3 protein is CSATVPLAMNTGELFF. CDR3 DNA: TGCAGTGCTACCGTACCACTAGCTATGAACACCGGGGAGCTGTTTTTT.

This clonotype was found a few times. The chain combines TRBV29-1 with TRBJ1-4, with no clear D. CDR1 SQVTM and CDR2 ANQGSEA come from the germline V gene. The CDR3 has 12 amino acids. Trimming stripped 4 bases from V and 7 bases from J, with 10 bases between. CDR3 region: CSVALDGEKLFF. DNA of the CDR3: TGCAGCGTTGCCCTGGACGGTGAAAAACTGTTTTTT. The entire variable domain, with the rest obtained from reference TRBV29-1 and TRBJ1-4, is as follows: SAVISQKPSRDICQRGTSLTIQCQVDSQVTMMFWYRQQPGQSLTLIATANQGSEATYESGFVIDKFPISRPNLTFSTLTVSNMSPEDSSIYLCSVALDGEKLFFGSGTQLSVL.

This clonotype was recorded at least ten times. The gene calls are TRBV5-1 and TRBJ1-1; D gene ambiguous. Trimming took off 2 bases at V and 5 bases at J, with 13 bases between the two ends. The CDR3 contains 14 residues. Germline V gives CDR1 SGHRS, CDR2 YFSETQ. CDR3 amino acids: CASSFKNGRTEAFF. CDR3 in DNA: TGCGCCAGCAGCTTTAAAAATGGGAGGACTGAAGCTTTCTTT.

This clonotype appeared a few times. The CDR3: CASSPETGNSGYTF. CDR3 nucleotide sequence: TGCGCCAGCAGCCCGGAGACAGGGAACAGTGGCTACACCTTC. The V and J genes are TRBV5-1 and TRBJ1-2; 7 nucleotides line up with TRBD1. Trimming at V came to 4 bases and at J to 7 bases, leaving 10 bases not matched to a gene. The CDR3 consists of 14 residues. CDR1 and CDR2 (germline): SGHRS, YFSETQ.

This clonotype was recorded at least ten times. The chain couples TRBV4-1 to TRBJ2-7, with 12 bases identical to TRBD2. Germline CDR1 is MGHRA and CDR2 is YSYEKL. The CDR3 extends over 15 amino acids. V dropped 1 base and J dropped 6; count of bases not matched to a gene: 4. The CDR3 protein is CASSQGLAGVSEQYF. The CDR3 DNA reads TGCGCCAGCAGCCAAGGACTAGCGGGAGTTTCCGAGCAGTACTTC.

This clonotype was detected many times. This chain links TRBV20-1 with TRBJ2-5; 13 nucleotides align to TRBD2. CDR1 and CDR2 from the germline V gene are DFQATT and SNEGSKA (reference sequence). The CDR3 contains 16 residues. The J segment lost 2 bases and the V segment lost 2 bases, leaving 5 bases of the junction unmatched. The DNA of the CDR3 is TGCAGTGCTAGACCGGGACTAGCGGGAATTCAAGAGACCCAGTACTTC. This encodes CSARPGLAGIQETQYF.

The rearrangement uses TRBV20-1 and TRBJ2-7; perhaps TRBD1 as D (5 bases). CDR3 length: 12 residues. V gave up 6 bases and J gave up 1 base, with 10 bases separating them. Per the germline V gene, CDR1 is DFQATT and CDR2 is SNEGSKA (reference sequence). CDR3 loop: CSAQGPSYEQYV. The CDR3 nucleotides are TGCAGTGCCCAGGGTCCATCCTACGAGCAGTACGTC.

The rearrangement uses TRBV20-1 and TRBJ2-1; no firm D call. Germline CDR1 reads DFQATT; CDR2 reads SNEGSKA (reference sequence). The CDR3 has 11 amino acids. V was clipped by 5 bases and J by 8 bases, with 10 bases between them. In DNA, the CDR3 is TGCAGTGCTGTAGTTCGGGATGAGCAGTTCTTC. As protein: CSAVVRDEQFF.

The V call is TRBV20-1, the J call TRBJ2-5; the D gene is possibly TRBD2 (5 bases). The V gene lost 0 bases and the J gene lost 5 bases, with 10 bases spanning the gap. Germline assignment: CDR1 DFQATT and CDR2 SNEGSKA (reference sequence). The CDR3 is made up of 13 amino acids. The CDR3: CSARDPGVETQYF. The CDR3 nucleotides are TGCAGTGCTAGAGATCCCGGGGTGGAGACCCAGTACTTC.

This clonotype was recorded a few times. The CDR3 is CSAGGLDNEQFF. The CDR3, as DNA: TGCAGTGCTGGGGGACTAGACAATGAGCAGTTCTTC. The chain joins TRBV20-1 to TRBJ2-1, with 8 nucleotides matching TRBD2. Trimming removed 5 bases from V and 5 bases from J; junction bases left unmatched: 2. CDR1 and CDR2 from the germline V gene are DFQATT and SNEGSKA (reference sequence). The CDR3 has 12 amino acids.

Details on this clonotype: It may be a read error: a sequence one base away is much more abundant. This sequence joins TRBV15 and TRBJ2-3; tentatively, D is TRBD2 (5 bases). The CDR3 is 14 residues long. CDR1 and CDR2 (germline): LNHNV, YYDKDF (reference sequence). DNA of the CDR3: TGTGCCACCACCAGAGAGGAGGGCACAGATACGCAGTATTTT. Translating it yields CATTREEGTDTQYF.

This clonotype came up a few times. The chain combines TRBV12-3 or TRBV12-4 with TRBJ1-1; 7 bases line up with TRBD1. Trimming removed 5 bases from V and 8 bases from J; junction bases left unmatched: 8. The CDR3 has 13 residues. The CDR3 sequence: CASSETGILEAFF. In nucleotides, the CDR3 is TGTGCCAGCAGTGAGACAGGGATTCTCGAAGCTTTCTTT.

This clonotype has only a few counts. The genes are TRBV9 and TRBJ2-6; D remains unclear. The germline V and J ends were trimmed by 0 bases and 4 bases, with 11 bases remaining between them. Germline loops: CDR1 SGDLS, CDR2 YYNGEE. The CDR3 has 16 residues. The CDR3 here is CASSVANAAGANVLTF. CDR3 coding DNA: TGTGCCAGCAGCGTAGCTAACGCGGCCGGGGCCAACGTCCTGACTTTC. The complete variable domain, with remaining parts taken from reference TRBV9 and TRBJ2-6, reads DSGVTQTPKHLITATGQRVTLRCSPRSGDLSVYWYQQSLDQGLQFLIQYYNGEERAKGNILERFSAQQFPDLHSELNLSSLELGDSALYFCASSVANAAGANVLTFGAGSRLTVL.

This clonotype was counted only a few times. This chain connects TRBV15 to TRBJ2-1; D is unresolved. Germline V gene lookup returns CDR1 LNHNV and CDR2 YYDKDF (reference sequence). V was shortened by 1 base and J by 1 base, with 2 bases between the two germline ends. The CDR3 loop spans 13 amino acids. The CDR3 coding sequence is TGTGCCACCAGCAGAGGGTCCTACAATGAGCAGTTCTTC. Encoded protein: CATSRGSYNEQFF.